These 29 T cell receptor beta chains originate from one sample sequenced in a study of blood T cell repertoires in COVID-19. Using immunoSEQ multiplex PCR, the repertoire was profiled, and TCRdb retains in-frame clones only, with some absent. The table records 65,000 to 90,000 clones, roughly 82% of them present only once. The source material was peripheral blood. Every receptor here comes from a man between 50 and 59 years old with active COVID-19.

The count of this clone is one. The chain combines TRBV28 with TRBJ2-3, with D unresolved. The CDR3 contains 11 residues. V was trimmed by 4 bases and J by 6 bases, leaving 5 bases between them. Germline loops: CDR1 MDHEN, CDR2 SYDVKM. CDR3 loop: CASSSLDTQYF. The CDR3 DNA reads TGTGCCAGCAGTTCACTGGATACGCAGTATTTT.

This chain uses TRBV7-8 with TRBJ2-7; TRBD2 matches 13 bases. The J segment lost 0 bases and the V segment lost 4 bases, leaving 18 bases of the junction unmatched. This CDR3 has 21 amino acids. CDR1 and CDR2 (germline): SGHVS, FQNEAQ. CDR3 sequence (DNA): TGTGCCAGCAGCTCTAATCTCCTCGGGACTAGCGGGGTGATAAGCTCCTACGAGCAGTACTTC. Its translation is CASSSNLLGTSGVISSYEQYF.

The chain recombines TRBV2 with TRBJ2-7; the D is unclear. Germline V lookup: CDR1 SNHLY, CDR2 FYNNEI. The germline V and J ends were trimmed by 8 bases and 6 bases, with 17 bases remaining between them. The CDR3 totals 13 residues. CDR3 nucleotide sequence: TGTGCCAGCCGACTCACCGCTTTGGGCGAGCAGTACTTC. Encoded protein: CASRLTALGEQYF.

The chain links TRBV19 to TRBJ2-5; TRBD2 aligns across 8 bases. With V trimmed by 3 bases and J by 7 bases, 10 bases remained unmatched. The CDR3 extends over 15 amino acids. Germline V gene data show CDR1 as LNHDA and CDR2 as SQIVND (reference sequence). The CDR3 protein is CASSIGGGPTGTQYF. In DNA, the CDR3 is TGTGCCAGTAGTATCGGCGGGGGGCCTACCGGGACCCAGTACTTC.

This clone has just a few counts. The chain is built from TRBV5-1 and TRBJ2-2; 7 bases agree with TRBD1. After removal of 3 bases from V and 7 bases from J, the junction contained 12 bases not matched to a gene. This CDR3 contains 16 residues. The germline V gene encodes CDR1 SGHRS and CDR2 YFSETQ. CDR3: CASSSIRQGKSGELFF. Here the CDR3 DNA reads TGCGCCAGCAGCTCCATCCGACAGGGAAAGAGCGGGGAGCTGTTTTTT.

The CDR3 DNA follows: TGTGCCAGCAGCATCTCGGGGGGCTCCTACGAGCAGTACTTC. The encoded protein is CASSISGGSYEQYF. The chain has TRBV28 and TRBJ2-7; 7 nucleotides align to TRBD2. The trim removed 6 bases at V and 0 bases at J, leaving 5 bases unmatched. There are 14 residues in the CDR3. CDR1 is MDHEN, CDR2 SYDVKM, per germline.

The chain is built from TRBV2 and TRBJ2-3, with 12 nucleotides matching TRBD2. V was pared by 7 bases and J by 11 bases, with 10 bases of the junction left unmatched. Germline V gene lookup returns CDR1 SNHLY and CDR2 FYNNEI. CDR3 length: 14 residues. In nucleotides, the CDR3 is TGTGCCAGCACGGAAGGGACTAGCGGGTTTGGGCAGTATTTT. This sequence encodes CASTEGTSGFGQYF.

The CDR3 reads CASSVASEYQETQYF. CDR3 bases: TGTGCCAGCAGCGTAGCTAGCGAGTACCAAGAGACCCAGTACTTC. The J gene is TRBJ2-5, the V gene TRBV9; perhaps TRBD2 as D (6 bases). The germline V gene encodes CDR1 SGDLS and CDR2 YYNGEE. V lost 0 bases and J 0 bases, leaving 9 bases between the germline ends. The CDR3 loop spans 15 amino acids.

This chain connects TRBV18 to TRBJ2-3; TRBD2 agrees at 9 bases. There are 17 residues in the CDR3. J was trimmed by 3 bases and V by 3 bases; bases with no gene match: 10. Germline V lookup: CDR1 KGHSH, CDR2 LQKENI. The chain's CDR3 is CASSPLGAGGVTDTQYF. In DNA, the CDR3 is TGTGCCAGCTCACCTCTAGGAGCGGGGGGAGTAACAGATACGCAGTATTTT.

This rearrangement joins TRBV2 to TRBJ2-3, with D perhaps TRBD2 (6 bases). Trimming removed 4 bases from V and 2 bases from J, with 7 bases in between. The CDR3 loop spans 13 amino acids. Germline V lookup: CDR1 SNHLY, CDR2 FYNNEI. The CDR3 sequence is CASSGDSTDTQYF. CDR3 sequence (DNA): TGTGCCAGCAGTGGGGACTCCACAGATACGCAGTATTTT.

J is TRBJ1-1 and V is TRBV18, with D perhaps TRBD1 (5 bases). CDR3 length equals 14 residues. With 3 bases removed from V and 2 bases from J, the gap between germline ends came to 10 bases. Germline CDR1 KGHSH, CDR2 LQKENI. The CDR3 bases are TGTGCCAGCTCACCGGCAGGGCGTAACACTGAAGCTTTCTTT. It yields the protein CASSPAGRNTEAFF.

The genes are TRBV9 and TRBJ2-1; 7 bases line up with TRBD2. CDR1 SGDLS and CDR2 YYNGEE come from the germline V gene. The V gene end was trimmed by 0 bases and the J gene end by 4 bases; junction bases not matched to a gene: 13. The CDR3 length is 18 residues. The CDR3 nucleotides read TGTGCCAGCAGCGTAGGTGGTGGGGGAGGGATGAGGTACAATGAGCAGTTCTTC. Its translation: CASSVGGGGGMRYNEQFF.

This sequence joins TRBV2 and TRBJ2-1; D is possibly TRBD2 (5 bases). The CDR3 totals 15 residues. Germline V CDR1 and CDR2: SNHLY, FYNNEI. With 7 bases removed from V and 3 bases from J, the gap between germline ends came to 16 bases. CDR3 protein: CASTPRASLYNEQFF. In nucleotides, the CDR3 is TGTGCCAGCACGCCGAGGGCTAGCCTCTACAATGAGCAGTTCTTC.

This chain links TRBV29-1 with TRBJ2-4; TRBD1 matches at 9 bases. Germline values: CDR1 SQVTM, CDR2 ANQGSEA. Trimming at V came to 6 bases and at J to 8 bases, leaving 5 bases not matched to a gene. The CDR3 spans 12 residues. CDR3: CSVGQGAHIQYF. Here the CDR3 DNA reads TGCAGCGTGGGACAGGGAGCACACATTCAGTACTTC.

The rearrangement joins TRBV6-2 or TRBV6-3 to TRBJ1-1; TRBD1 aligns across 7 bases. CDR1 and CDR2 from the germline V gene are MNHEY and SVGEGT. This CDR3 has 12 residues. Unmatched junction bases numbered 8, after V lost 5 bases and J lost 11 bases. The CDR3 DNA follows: TGTGCCAGCAGTAGACAGGGTCTATTTGCTTTCTTT. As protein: CASSRQGLFAFF.

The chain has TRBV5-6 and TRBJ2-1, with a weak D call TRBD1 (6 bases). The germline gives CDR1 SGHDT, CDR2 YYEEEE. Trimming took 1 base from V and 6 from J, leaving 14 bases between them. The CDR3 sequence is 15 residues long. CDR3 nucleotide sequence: TGTGCCAGCAGCTTGAGGGGGAGAGCCCCCAATGAGCAGTTCTTC. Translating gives CASSLRGRAPNEQFF.

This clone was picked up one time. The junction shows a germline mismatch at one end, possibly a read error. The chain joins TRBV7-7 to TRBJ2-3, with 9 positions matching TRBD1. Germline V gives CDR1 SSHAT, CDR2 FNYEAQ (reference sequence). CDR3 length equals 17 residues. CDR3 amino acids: CASSLGTGGASTDTQYF. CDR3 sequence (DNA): TGTGCTAGCAGCTTAGGAACAGGGGGCGCTAGCACAGATACGCAGTATTTT.

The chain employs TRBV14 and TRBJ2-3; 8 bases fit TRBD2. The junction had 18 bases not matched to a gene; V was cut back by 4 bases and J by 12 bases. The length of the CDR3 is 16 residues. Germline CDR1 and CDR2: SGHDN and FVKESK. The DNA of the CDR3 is TGTGCCAGCAGCCCTAGGGGCAAGCGGGGGCCCTCAACCCAGTATTTT. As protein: CASSPRGKRGPSTQYF.

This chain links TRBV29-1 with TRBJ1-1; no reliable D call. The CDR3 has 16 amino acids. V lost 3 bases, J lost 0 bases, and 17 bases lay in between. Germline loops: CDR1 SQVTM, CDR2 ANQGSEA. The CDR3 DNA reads TGCAGCGTTGATTCACCCCGGGATCCCATGAACACTGAAGCTTTCTTT. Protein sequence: CSVDSPRDPMNTEAFF.

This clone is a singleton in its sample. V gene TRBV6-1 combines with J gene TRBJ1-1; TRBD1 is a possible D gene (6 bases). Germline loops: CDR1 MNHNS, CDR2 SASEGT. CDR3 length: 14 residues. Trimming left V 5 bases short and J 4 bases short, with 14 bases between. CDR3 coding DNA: TGTGCCAGCAGTCTACAGGGTGAGGGCACTGAAGCTTTCTTT. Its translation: CASSLQGEGTEAFF.

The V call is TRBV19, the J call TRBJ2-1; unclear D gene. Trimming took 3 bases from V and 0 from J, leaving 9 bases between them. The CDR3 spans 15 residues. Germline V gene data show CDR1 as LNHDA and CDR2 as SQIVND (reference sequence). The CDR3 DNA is TGTGCCAGTAGTATTACGCGGAGCTCCTACAATGAGCAGTTCTTC. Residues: CASSITRSSYNEQFF.

This CDR3 is CASSGQGRDTGELFF. The DNA for the CDR3 is TGTGCCAGCAGTGGACAGGGGAGGGACACCGGGGAGCTGTTTTTT. The chain is built from TRBV2 and TRBJ2-2; D may be TRBD1 (8 bases). V shed 4 bases and J shed 3 bases, with 12 bases lying between them. This CDR3 is built from 15 residues. Germline CDR1 and CDR2: SNHLY and FYNNEI. The full variable domain, its missing parts supplied by reference TRBV2 and TRBJ2-2, is EPEVTQTPSHQVTQMGQEVILRCVPISNHLYFYWYRQILGQKVEFLVSFYNNEISEKSEIFDDQFSVERPDGSNFTLKIRSTKLEDSAMYFCASSGQGRDTGELFFGEGSRLTVL.

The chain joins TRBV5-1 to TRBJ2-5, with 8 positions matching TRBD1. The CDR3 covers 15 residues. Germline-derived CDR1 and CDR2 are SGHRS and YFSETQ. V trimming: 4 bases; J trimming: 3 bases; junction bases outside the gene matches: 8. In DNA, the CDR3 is TGCGCCAGCAGCCCGCTAGGACAGGGCGAAGAGACCCAGTACTTC. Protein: CASSPLGQGEETQYF.

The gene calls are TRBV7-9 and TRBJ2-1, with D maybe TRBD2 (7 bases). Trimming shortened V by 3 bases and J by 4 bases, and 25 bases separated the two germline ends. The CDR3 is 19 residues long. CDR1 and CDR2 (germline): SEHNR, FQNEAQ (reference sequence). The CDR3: CASSFGGPGLAEGYNEQFF. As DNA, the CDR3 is TGTGCCAGCAGCTTCGGGGGGCCGGGGCTAGCAGAAGGGTACAATGAGCAGTTCTTC.

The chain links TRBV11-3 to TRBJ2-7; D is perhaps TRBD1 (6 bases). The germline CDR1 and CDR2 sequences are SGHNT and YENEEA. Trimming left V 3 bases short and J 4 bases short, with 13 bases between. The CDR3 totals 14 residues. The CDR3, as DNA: TGTGCCAGCAGCTTGGCAGGGGCGTTTTACGAGCAGTACTTC. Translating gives CASSLAGAFYEQYF.

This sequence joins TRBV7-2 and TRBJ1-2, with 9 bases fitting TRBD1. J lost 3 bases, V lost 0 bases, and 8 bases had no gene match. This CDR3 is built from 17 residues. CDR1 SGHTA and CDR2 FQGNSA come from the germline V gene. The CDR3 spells CASSLAGDREVDYGYTF. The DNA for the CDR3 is TGTGCCAGCAGCTTAGCGGGGGACAGGGAAGTTGACTATGGCTACACCTTC.

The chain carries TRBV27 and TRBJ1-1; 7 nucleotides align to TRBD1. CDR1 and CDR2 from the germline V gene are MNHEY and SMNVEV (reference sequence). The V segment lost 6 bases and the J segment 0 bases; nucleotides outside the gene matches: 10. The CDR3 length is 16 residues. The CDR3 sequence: CASSQGQALLNTEAFF. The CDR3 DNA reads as TGTGCCAGCAGCCAAGGACAGGCGCTGCTGAACACTGAAGCTTTCTTT.

The DNA of the CDR3 is TGTGCCAGCCGTACCCGAGGGGGGGGATTTTCTGGGGCCAACGTCCTGACTTTC. This gives the protein CASRTRGGGFSGANVLTF. The gene calls are TRBV27 and TRBJ2-6, with D perhaps TRBD2 (7 bases). The V and J ends lost 8 bases and 1 base respectively, with 21 bases between them. CDR3 length equals 18 residues. Germline V gives CDR1 MNHEY, CDR2 SMNVEV (reference sequence). Looking up the rest from reference TRBV27 and TRBJ2-6 gives the full variable domain: EAQVTQNPRYLITVTGKKLTVTCSQNMNHEYMSWYRQDPGLGLRQIYYSMNVEVTDKGDVPEGYKVSRKEKRNFPLILESPSPNQTSLYFCASRTRGGGFSGANVLTFGAGSRLTVL.

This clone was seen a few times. In DNA, the CDR3 is TGTGCCAGCAGCTCTCCGGGACAGCGAAGCTATGGCTACACCTTC. It is translated as CASSSPGQRSYGYTF. This sequence joins TRBV9 and TRBJ1-2; TRBD1 agrees at 7 bases. Germline-derived CDR1 and CDR2 are SGDLS and YYNGEE. Trimming removed 4 bases from V and 4 bases from J; junction bases left unmatched: 10. The CDR3 spans 15 residues.